This T cell receptor (beta chain) appears in the sequencing data of a study of PD-L1 blockade in urothelial cancer. At the level of the study: From about 2014, patients received atezolizumab, given as 1,200 mg intravenously every 3 weeks. Bladder-origin urothelial cancer in males covered about 85% of the roughly 29 patients. At 3 weeks after treatment start (second dose) and again at 6 weeks, blood was analyzed.

From germline, CDR1 is SGHKS and CDR2 YYEKEE (reference sequence). CDR3 length: 15 residues. V shed 0 bases and J 4 bases; nucleotides not matched to a gene: 4. Sample time point: peripheral blood 6 weeks after treatment start. PCRs each included synthetic TCR analog templates spiked in. Generated by immunoSEQ multiplex PCR, the TCRdb table keeps only in-frame clones and is missing some. Altogether about 110,000 clones are present, around 93% being singletons, with the ten largest covering less than 4.5%. Sequencing was performed on PBMCs, taken around atezolizumab (anti-PD-L1) treatment. The clonotype was recovered from a man aged 55 to 69 with urothelial cancer. The J gene is TRBJ1-5, the V gene TRBV5-5, with 7 positions matching TRBD1. CDR3 coding DNA: TGTGCCAGCAGCTTGGAAGGGGGCGTGAATCAGCCCCAGCATTTT. This gives the protein CASSLEGGVNQPQHF.